The 22 T cell receptor beta chains below were found in one sample sequenced in a study of cytomegalovirus exposure and HLA in healthy donors. 13 Jbeta primers and 60 Vbeta primers were used for the PCR. TCRdb's table, derived via immunoSEQ multiplex PCR, lists solely in-frame clones and lacks some. The table has about 110,000 clones, about 79% seen once. Sequenced sample: PBMCs. The origin of the receptors is a woman younger than 35 in good health and CMV-seropositive.

This chain links TRBV27 with TRBJ1-5, with TRBD1 matching over 7 bases. Germline trimming cut 6 bases from V and 2 bases from J; bases unmatched to any gene: 7. The CDR3 sequence is 15 residues long. Germline CDR1 and CDR2: MNHEY and SMNVEV (reference sequence). This CDR3 is CASSLGTVGNQPQHF. CDR3 DNA: TGTGCCAGCAGCCTAGGGACAGTAGGCAATCAGCCCCAGCATTTT.

The V and J genes are TRBV19 and TRBJ2-5; TRBD1 aligns across 7 bases. V gave up 7 bases and J gave up 1 base; unmatched junction bases: 6. CDR1 and CDR2 (germline): LNHDA, SQIVND (reference sequence). The CDR3 length is 14 residues. Here the CDR3 reads CASTRTGAQETQYF. CDR3 coding DNA: TGTGCCAGTACCCGAACAGGGGCCCAAGAGACCCAGTACTTC.

V gene TRBV4-1 combines with J gene TRBJ2-5; D is unresolved. The germline gives CDR1 MGHRA, CDR2 YSYEKL. This CDR3 is built from 13 residues. Trimming pared 0 bases from V and 6 bases from J, leaving 8 bases between. For the CDR3, the DNA is TGCGCCAGCAGCCAAGACCGAGAGAAGACCCAGTACTTC. Protein: CASSQDREKTQYF.

The chain recombines TRBV6-1 with TRBJ2-5, with D uncertain. V was cut by 5 bases and J by 3 bases, with 4 bases left in between. CDR3 length: 11 residues. Germline CDR1 reads MNHNS; CDR2 reads SASEGT. The CDR3 region has the DNA TGTGCCAGCAGTTCGGAAGAGACCCAGTACTTC. Translating gives CASSSEETQYF.

The chain carries TRBV5-1 and TRBJ2-7, with D tentatively TRBD2 (6 bases). V lost 2 bases to trimming and J lost 6 bases, with 12 bases between them. The CDR3 has 13 residues. Germline lookup yields CDR1 SGHRS and CDR2 YFSETQ. This chain's CDR3 is CASSFLLGSEQYF. The CDR3 DNA is TGCGCCAGCAGCTTTCTTCTCGGGAGCGAGCAGTACTTC.

The chain links TRBV19 to TRBJ2-7, with TRBD2 as a possible D gene (5 bases). Germline CDR1 is LNHDA and CDR2 is SQIVND (reference sequence). The CDR3 is 15 amino acids. V was clipped by 6 bases and J by 0 bases, with 15 bases between them. CDR3: CASRYGLGSSYEQYF. CDR3 DNA: TGTGCCAGTAGATATGGCCTTGGGAGCTCCTACGAGCAGTACTTC. Full variable domain (missing parts from reference TRBV19 and TRBJ2-7): DGGITQSPKYLFRKEGQNVTLSCEQNLNHDAMYWYRQDPGQGLRLIYYSQIVNDFQKGDIAEGYSVSREKKESFPLTVTSAQKNPTAFYLCASRYGLGSSYEQYFGPGTRLTVT.

The rearrangement uses TRBV7-2 and TRBJ1-5; tentative D call: TRBD1 (6 bases). The CDR3 runs to 13 residues. The V end lost 8 bases, the J end lost 3 bases, and 11 bases lay between the germline ends. CDR1 SGHTA and CDR2 FQGNSA come from the germline V gene. The DNA for the CDR3 is TGTGCCAGCTCCTACAGGGTCAATCAGCCCCAGCATTTT. Encoded protein: CASSYRVNQPQHF. The variable domain in full, completed from reference TRBV7-2 and TRBJ1-5, reads GAGVSQSPSNKVTEKGKDVELRCDPISGHTALYWYRQSLGQGLEFLIYFQGNSAPDKSGLPSDRFSAERTGGSVSTLTIQRTQQEDSAVYLCASSYRVNQPQHFGDGTRLSIL.

A few counts support this clone. The chain has TRBV21-1 and TRBJ2-3; TRBD2, the D gene given by the table, was not confirmed from the DNA. TRBV21-1 is a pseudogene. The CDR3 totals 18 residues. As DNA, the CDR3 is TGTGCCAGTCTTCGACCGGGACTAGCGGGAGTTAGCACAGATACGCAGTATTTT. It yields the protein CASLRPGLAGVSTDTQYF.

The genes are TRBV25-1 and TRBJ2-3; 12 bases agree with TRBD2. Looked up from germline, CDR1 is MGHDK and CDR2 is SYGVNS. The CDR3 extends over 16 amino acids. Trimming removed 7 bases from V and 0 bases from J; junction bases left unmatched: 5. CDR3 amino acids: CASTTTSGRSTDTQYF. CDR3 in DNA: TGTGCCAGCACCACCACTAGCGGGAGGAGCACAGATACGCAGTATTTT.

This clone was seen just once. V and J are TRBV6-1 and TRBJ1-1; D is unclear. Trimming took 6 bases from V and 0 from J, leaving 11 bases between them. The CDR3 covers 14 residues. Germline V gives CDR1 MNHNS, CDR2 SASEGT. CDR3 loop: CASRASLLNTEAFF. In nucleotides, the CDR3 is TGTGCCAGCAGGGCCTCCCTTCTGAACACTGAAGCTTTCTTT.

This clone was seen only once. V usage is TRBV28 and J usage is TRBJ1-5; a possible D gene is TRBD1 (6 bases). With 5 bases removed from V and 6 bases from J, the gap between germline ends came to 20 bases. Looked up from germline, CDR1 is MDHEN and CDR2 is SYDVKM. The CDR3 covers 16 residues. CDR3 in DNA: TGTGCCAGCAGTCCCCCGGGCAGGGGTAGGGGTCAGCCCCAGCATTTT. It codes for CASSPPGRGRGQPQHF. The complete variable domain, with remaining parts taken from reference TRBV28 and TRBJ1-5, reads DVKVTQSSRYLVKRTGEKVFLECVQDMDHENMFWYRQDPGLGLRLIYFSYDVKMKEKGDIPEGYSVSREKKERFSLILESASTNQTSMYLCASSPPGRGRGQPQHFGDGTRLSIL.

This chain connects TRBV9 to TRBJ2-2; D perhaps matches TRBD1 (6 bases). V was cut by 1 base and J by 6 bases, with 19 bases left in between. The CDR3 spans 17 residues. CDR1 is SGDLS and CDR2 is YYNGEE in the germline V gene. The CDR3, as DNA: TGTGCCAGCAGCGTAAGTTCTGGACAGAACTACGCCGGGGAGCTGTTTTTT. Translating gives CASSVSSGQNYAGELFF.

The chain joins TRBV5-1 to TRBJ2-7; 9 bases line up with TRBD2. The CDR3 is made up of 14 amino acids. Trimming took 4 bases from V and 5 from J; bases not matched to a gene: 7. Germline CDR1 is SGHRS and CDR2 is YFSETQ. CDR3 protein: CASSPAGGRDEQYF. The CDR3 region has the DNA TGCGCCAGCAGCCCCGCGGGAGGGCGGGACGAGCAGTACTTC.

CDR3 DNA: TGCGCCAGCAGTGAGGGAACAGGAAAACTGTTTTTT. Amino acid sequence: CASSEGTGKLFF. The J gene is TRBJ1-4, the V gene TRBV10-1; possibly TRBD1 for D (5 bases). CDR3 length equals 12 residues. Germline V gene sequence: CDR1 WNHNN, CDR2 SYGVQD (reference sequence). With 2 bases removed from V and 10 bases from J, the gap between germline ends came to 8 bases.

The V and J genes are TRBV7-3 and TRBJ2-6; D unclear. The length of the CDR3 is 16 residues. The V and J ends lost 5 bases and 2 bases respectively, with 13 bases between them. Germline lookup yields CDR1 SGHTA and CDR2 FQGTGA. The CDR3 nucleotides read TGTGCCAGCAGCCGCCTGACGAGCGCTGGGGCCAACGTCCTGACTTTC. Its translation is CASSRLTSAGANVLTF.

This clone was detected a few times. The chain recombines TRBV7-3 with TRBJ2-2, with TRBD1 as a possible D gene (5 bases). Trimming took 1 base from V and 2 from J, leaving 8 bases between them. This CDR3 is built from 15 residues. Germline values: CDR1 SGHTA, CDR2 FQGTGA. The CDR3 sequence: CASSLSRANTGELFF. CDR3 coding DNA: TGTGCCAGCAGCTTAAGCAGGGCCAACACCGGGGAGCTGTTTTTT.

The chain links TRBV13 to TRBJ2-5; D gene unclear. The DNA end favors TRBJ2-7, so the J call may be wrong. Germline V gives CDR1 PRHDT, CDR2 FYEKMQ (reference sequence). CDR3 length: 11 amino acids. CDR3 sequence: CASSVHYEQYF. The CDR3 DNA sequence: TGTGCCAGCAGCGTCCACTACGAGCAGTACTTC.

This chain links TRBV7-2 with TRBJ1-5; maybe TRBD1 (6 bases). CDR3 length equals 13 residues. Between the trimmed V and J ends, which lost 5 bases and 9 bases, there was a span of 14 bases. Germline V gene lookup returns CDR1 SGHTA and CDR2 FQGNSA. The CDR3 DNA reads TGTGCCAGCAGCCCACAGGGTACCGGGCCCCAGCATTTT. Protein: CASSPQGTGPQHF.

V gene TRBV7-9 combines with J gene TRBJ1-1; D may be TRBD1 (5 bases). The CDR3 covers 14 residues. Germline V gene lookup returns CDR1 SEHNR and CDR2 FQNEAQ (reference sequence). Trimming pared 5 bases from V and 4 bases from J, leaving 14 bases between. This CDR3 reads CASSPGTRSTEAFF. The CDR3 DNA is TGTGCCAGCAGCCCCGGGACTCGAAGCACTGAAGCTTTCTTT.

The chain uses TRBV30 and TRBJ1-5, with 8 bases aligning to TRBD1. CDR1 and CDR2 (germline): GTSNPN, SVGIG (reference sequence). The CDR3 totals 14 residues. The V gene end was trimmed by 5 bases and the J gene end by 2 bases; junction bases not matched to a gene: 5. The CDR3 DNA sequence: TGTGCCTGGCAGGGGGCGGGTGGCAATCAGCCCCAGCATTTT. It is translated as CAWQGAGGNQPQHF.

The chain has TRBV6-1 and TRBJ1-2; weak D call: TRBD1 (5 bases). Per germline, CDR1 MNHNS and CDR2 SASEGT. The length of the CDR3 is 14 residues. V lost 4 bases and J 6 bases, leaving 15 bases between the germline ends. The DNA of the CDR3 is TGTGCCAGCAGTGCGCGACAGCCGGGGGATGGCTACACCTTC. This codes for CASSARQPGDGYTF.

The chain combines TRBV4-1 with TRBJ2-1, with D possibly matching TRBD1 (5 bases). The CDR3 length is 16 residues. From germline, CDR1 is MGHRA and CDR2 YSYEKL. The V end lost 0 bases, the J end lost 7 bases, and 16 bases lay between the germline ends. The CDR3 DNA reads as TGCGCCAGCAGCCAAGATTGGGGCGAAAGGGCTAATGAGCAGTTCTTC. Protein sequence: CASSQDWGERANEQFF.